These 14 T cell receptor beta chains were sequenced from one sample in a study of cytomegalovirus exposure and HLA in healthy donors. This PCR relied on a set of 60 Vbeta primers and 13 Jbeta primers. Profiled with immunoSEQ multiplex PCR; TCRdb holds only in-frame clones, not every one. Found here are 70,000 to 80,000 clones; the top ten clones hold under 3%. The sequenced sample was PBMCs. The receptors stem from a man aged 40-55 years in good health and CMV-seronegative.

The rearrangement links TRBV7-3 to TRBJ1-2; 12 bases are shared with TRBD1. Germline V gene lookup returns CDR1 SGHTA and CDR2 FQGTGA. V shed 5 bases, J shed 8 bases, and the junction held 6 bases outside the gene matches. The CDR3 has 14 residues. The CDR3 DNA is TGTGCCAGCAGCCCGGGACAGGGGGCGCAGGGCTACACCTTC. Protein product: CASSPGQGAQGYTF.

The gene calls are TRBV15 and TRBJ2-5, with D tentatively TRBD2 (6 bases). The CDR3 is 16 residues long. V was clipped by 1 base and J by 5 bases, with 17 bases between them. Per the germline V gene, CDR1 is LNHNV and CDR2 is YYDKDF (reference sequence). The DNA for the CDR3 is TGTGCCACCAGCAGAGGGATCGGGGGTGGAGGGGAGACCCAGTACTTC. Translated, it gives CATSRGIGGGGETQYF.

V usage is TRBV5-1 and J usage is TRBJ1-5; D might be TRBD1 (5 bases). CDR3 length: 15 amino acids. The V gene's germline CDR1 is SGHRS and CDR2 YFSETQ. Between the trimmed V and J ends, which lost 0 bases and 5 bases, there was a span of 12 bases. The CDR3 nucleotides read TGCGCCAGCAGCTTGGCCGTTGGGGGGGATCAGCCCCAGCATTTT. It codes for CASSLAVGGDQPQHF.

The rearrangement links TRBV7-6 to TRBJ1-3; maybe TRBD1 (6 bases). This CDR3 spans 17 amino acids. Trimming removed 2 bases at V and 0 bases at J, with 14 bases between. Germline V gene sequence: CDR1 SGHVS, CDR2 FNYEAQ. The CDR3 sequence: CASSLILTGLSGNTIYF. CDR3 coding DNA: TGTGCCAGCAGCTTAATTTTGACAGGACTCTCTGGAAACACCATATATTTT.

The CDR3: CASSSHDRGTEAFF. CDR3 nucleotide sequence: TGTGCCAGCAGTTCCCACGACAGGGGCACTGAAGCTTTCTTT. The chain is built from TRBV6-6 and TRBJ1-1; 8 nucleotides line up with TRBD1. Germline values: CDR1 MNHNY, CDR2 SVGAGI (reference sequence). The CDR3 is made up of 14 amino acids. Losses at the gene ends were 4 bases for V and 4 bases for J; bases not matched to a gene: 5.

This chain joins TRBV2 and TRBJ2-7; 13 nucleotides agree with TRBD2. Trimming took 5 bases from V and 7 from J; bases not matched to a gene: 14. This CDR3 comprises 17 residues. Per germline, CDR1 SNHLY and CDR2 FYNNEI. CDR3 residues: CASSSRPTSGGAREQYF. The CDR3 DNA is TGTGCCAGCAGTTCCCGCCCCACTAGCGGGGGGGCTAGGGAGCAGTACTTC.

The chain links TRBV6-5 to TRBJ1-1, with a tentative D call TRBD1 (5 bases). V was shortened by 3 bases and J by 2 bases, with 10 bases between the two germline ends. Per germline, CDR1 MNHEY and CDR2 SVGAGI. This CDR3 region has 14 residues. The CDR3 DNA is TGTGCCAGCAGTTATGGCGGGGGAAACACTGAAGCTTTCTTT. Residues: CASSYGGGNTEAFF.

The genes are TRBV18 and TRBJ2-3; the D gene is possibly TRBD1 (6 bases). CDR1 and CDR2 (germline): KGHSH, LQKENI. The CDR3 totals 16 residues. Trimming stripped 3 bases from V and 5 bases from J, with 18 bases between. CDR3 bases: TGTGCCAGCTCACCGGAAACAGGGATCCCGGGAGATACGCAGTATTTT. Its translation is CASSPETGIPGDTQYF.

V gene TRBV18 combines with J gene TRBJ1-2; TRBD1 matches 8 bases. Germline loops: CDR1 KGHSH, CDR2 LQKENI. After removal of 2 bases from V and 6 bases from J, the junction contained 5 bases not matched to a gene. The CDR3 length is 14 residues. The CDR3 DNA is TGTGCCAGCTCACCAGTGACAGGGGATGATGGCTACACCTTC. It codes for CASSPVTGDDGYTF.

Notes on this clone: Compared with germline, one end of the junction differs, possibly owing to a read error. The chain employs TRBV6-5 and TRBJ1-2; no clear D gene. The CDR3 contains 13 residues. In germline, CDR1 is MNHEY, CDR2 SVGAGI. Here the CDR3 reads CASSYSIQIPTAF. The CDR3 bases are TGTGCCAGCAGTTACTCGATACAAATCCCAACCGCCTTC.

The chain uses TRBV30 and TRBJ2-3; 7 bases are shared with TRBD2. Germline assignment: CDR1 GTSNPN and CDR2 SVGIG (reference sequence). V dropped 2 bases and J dropped 5; count of bases not matched to a gene: 4. This CDR3 region has 13 residues. The CDR3 region has the DNA TGTGCCTGGAGTAGACAGCGGGGAGATACGCAGTATTTT. Amino acids: CAWSRQRGDTQYF.

The V and J genes are TRBV6-1 and TRBJ2-3; 11 bases agree with TRBD2. The CDR3 has 14 amino acids. CDR1 is MNHNS and CDR2 is SASEGT in the germline V gene. V shed 7 bases and J 5 bases; nucleotides not matched to a gene: 5. The CDR3 DNA reads as TGTGCCAGCACCATAGGACTAGCGGGAGATACGCAGTATTTT. This translates into CASTIGLAGDTQYF.

This chain uses TRBV11-2 with TRBJ2-7, with D perhaps TRBD2 (6 bases). Germline V gene sequence: CDR1 SGHAT, CDR2 FQNNGV. The V and J ends lost 5 bases and 4 bases respectively, with 15 bases between them. This CDR3 spans 14 amino acids. CDR3 sequence: CASSQLGTGYEQYF. The CDR3 region has the DNA TGTGCCAGCAGCCAGCTCGGGACTGGGTACGAGCAGTACTTC.

CDR3 protein: CASSPSAAFGEQYF. The CDR3 DNA is TGTGCCAGCAGCCCCTCGGCGGCTTTTGGCGAGCAGTACTTC. The chain recombines TRBV7-2 with TRBJ2-7; D is unclear. The germline V and J ends were trimmed by 5 bases and 6 bases, with 17 bases remaining between them. This CDR3 spans 14 amino acids. In germline, CDR1 is SGHTA, CDR2 FQGNSA.